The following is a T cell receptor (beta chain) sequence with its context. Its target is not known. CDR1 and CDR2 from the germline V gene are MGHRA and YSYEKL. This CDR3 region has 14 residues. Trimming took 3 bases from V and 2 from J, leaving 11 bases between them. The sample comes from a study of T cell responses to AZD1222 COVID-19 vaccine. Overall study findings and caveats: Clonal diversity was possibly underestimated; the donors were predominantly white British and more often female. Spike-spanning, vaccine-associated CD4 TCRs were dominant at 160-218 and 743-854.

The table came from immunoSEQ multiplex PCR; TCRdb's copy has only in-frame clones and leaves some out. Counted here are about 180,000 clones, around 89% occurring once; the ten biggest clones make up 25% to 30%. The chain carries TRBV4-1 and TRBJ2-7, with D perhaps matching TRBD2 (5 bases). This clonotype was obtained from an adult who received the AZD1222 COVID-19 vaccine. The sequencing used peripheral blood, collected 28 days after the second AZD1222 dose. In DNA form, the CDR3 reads TGCGCCAGCAGCCACGACTATCCACCCTACGAGCAGTACTTC. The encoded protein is CASSHDYPPYEQYF.